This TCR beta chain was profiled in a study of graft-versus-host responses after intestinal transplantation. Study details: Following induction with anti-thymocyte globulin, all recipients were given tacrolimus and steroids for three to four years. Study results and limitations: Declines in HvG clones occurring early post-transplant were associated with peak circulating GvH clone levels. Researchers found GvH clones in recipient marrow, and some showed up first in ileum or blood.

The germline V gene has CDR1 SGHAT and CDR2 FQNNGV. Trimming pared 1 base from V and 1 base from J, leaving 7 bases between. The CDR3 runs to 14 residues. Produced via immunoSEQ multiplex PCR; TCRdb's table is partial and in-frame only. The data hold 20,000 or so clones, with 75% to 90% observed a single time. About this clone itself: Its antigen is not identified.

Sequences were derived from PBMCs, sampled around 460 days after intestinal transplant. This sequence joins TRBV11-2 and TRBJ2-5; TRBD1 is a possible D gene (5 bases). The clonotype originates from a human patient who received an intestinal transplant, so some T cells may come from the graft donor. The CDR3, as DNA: TGTGCCAGCAGCTTAGGACAGCGCCAAGAGACCCAGTACTTC. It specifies CASSLGQRQETQYF.